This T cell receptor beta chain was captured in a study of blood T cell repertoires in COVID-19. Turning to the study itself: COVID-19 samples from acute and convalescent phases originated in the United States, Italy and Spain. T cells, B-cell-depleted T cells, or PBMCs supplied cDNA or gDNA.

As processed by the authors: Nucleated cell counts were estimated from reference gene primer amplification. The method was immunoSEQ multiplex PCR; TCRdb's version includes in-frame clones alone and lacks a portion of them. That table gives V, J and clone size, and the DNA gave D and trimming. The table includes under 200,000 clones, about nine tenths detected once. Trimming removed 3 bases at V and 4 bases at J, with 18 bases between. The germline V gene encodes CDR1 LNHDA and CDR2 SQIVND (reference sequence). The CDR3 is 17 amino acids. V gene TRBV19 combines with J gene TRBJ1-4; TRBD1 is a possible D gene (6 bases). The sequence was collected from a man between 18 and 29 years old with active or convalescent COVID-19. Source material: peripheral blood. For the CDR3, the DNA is TGTGCCAGTAGTATCAGGCTCGGGGGGCGAGGTAATGAAAAACTGTTTTTT. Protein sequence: CASSIRLGGRGNEKLFF.